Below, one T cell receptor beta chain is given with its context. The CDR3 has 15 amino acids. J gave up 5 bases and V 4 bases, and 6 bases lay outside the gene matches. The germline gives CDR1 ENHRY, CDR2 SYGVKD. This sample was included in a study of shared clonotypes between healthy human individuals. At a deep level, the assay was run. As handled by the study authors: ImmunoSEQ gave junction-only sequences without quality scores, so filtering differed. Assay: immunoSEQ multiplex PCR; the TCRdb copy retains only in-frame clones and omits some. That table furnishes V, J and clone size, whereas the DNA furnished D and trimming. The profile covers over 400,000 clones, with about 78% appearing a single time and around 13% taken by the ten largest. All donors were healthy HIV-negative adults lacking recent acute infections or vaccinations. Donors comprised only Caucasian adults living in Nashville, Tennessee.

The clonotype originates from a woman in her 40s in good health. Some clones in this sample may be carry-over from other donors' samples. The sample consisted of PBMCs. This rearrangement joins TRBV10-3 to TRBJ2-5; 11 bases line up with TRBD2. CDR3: CAISAMTSGKETQYF. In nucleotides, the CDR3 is TGTGCCATCAGTGCAATGACTAGCGGGAAGGAGACCCAGTACTTC.